The clone carrying this T cell receptor (beta chain) has only a few counts. V was pared by 3 bases and J by 5 bases, with 7 bases of the junction left unmatched. The CDR3 covers 15 residues. The germline V gene has CDR1 KGHDR and CDR2 SFDVKD. The data stem from a study of blood T cell repertoires in COVID-19. Whole-study context: Both acute and convalescent COVID-19 samples were obtained from the United States, Italy and Spain. PBMCs, B-cell-depleted T cells, or T cells provided the cDNA or gDNA that made up the material.

Per the original data handling: Estimation of nucleated cell counts was performed using reference gene primer amplification. Profiled with immunoSEQ multiplex PCR; TCRdb holds only in-frame clones, not every one. V and J calls and clone size follow that table, whereas D and trimming were derived from the DNA. Among approximately 350,000 clones listed, 91% were seen once. This chain links TRBV24-1 with TRBJ1-2, with 8 positions matching TRBD1. Material for sequencing was peripheral blood. The source of this sequence is a young woman who had recovered from COVID-19. The CDR3 bases are TGTGCCACCAGTGATGGTGGCGGGACAGGATATGGCTACACCTTC. This translates into CATSDGGGTGYGYTF.